The next 25 T cell receptor beta chains were all read from a single sample in a study of shared clonotypes between healthy human individuals. The assay was immunoSEQ multiplex PCR, and TCRdb's table has in-frame clones only and misses some. The sample carries about 100,000 clones, around 71% recorded once. Sequencing was performed on memory CD8+ T cells sorted from blood. Subset described: CD45RO+ cells pooled with CCR7-negative TemRA cells. These receptors all come from a woman between 25 and 40 years old in good health.

This clone has a single count. The chain is built from TRBV19 and TRBJ2-2; D is perhaps TRBD1 (6 bases). CDR1 and CDR2 from the germline V gene are LNHDA and SQIVND (reference sequence). The V and J ends lost 5 bases and 0 bases respectively, with 16 bases between them. The CDR3 covers 17 residues. The CDR3 loop is CASSRGMRTANTGELFF. As DNA, the CDR3 is TGTGCCAGTAGTCGTGGTATGAGGACAGCGAACACCGGGGAGCTGTTTTTT.

V gene TRBV11-2 combines with J gene TRBJ2-3; D perhaps matches TRBD2 (5 bases). CDR1 and CDR2 (germline): SGHAT, FQNNGV. The ends were cut back, 2 bases at V and 6 bases at J, with 12 bases in the middle. CDR3 length equals 14 residues. CDR3 in amino acids: CASSLRITGDTQYF. The CDR3 nucleotides are TGTGCCAGCAGCTTAAGGATCACGGGGGATACGCAGTATTTT.

This clone was counted between two and nine times. At the DNA level, this CDR3 is encoded by other sequences in the same sample as well. This chain uses TRBV5-1 with TRBJ2-1, with a weak D call TRBD1 (5 bases). This CDR3 is 15 amino acids long. V was clipped by 0 bases and J by 0 bases, with 7 bases between them. Germline CDR1 reads SGHRS; CDR2 reads YFSETQ. As DNA, the CDR3 is TGCGCCAGCAGCTTGGACAGGAGCTCCTACAATGAGCAGTTCTTC. Encoded protein: CASSLDRSSYNEQFF. Using reference TRBV5-1 and TRBJ2-1 for the parts outside the CDR3, the full variable domain is KAGVTQTPRYLIKTRGQQVTLSCSPISGHRSVSWYQQTPGQGLQFLFEYFSETQRNKGNFPGRFSGRQFSNSRSEMNVSTLELGDSALYLCASSLDRSSYNEQFFGPGTRLTVL.

This clone was found once. The chain couples TRBV6-1 to TRBJ1-6; D not resolved. The V and J ends lost 3 bases and 7 bases respectively, with 10 bases between them. Germline V gene data show CDR1 as MNHNS and CDR2 as SASEGT. The CDR3 has 14 amino acids. The CDR3 nucleotides are TGTGCCAGCAGTGAGCGGGGTGAGAATTCACCCCTCCACTTT. This encodes CASSERGENSPLHF.

The genes are TRBV6-1 and TRBJ2-7; 9 bases align to TRBD1. Germline trimming cut 4 bases from V and 10 bases from J; bases unmatched to any gene: 23. The CDR3 totals 18 residues. Looked up from germline, CDR1 is MNHNS and CDR2 is SASEGT. CDR3 sequence: CASSGGTGFSATAVGQYF. The DNA for the CDR3 is TGTGCCAGCAGTGGGGGGACAGGGTTTTCCGCCACCGCGGTGGGTCAGTACTTC.

This clone was recorded a few times. V and J are TRBV19 and TRBJ1-2; no clear D gene. Germline lookup yields CDR1 LNHDA and CDR2 SQIVND (reference sequence). The CDR3 extends over 12 amino acids. Trimming removed 6 bases at V and 8 bases at J, with 13 bases between. In DNA form, the CDR3 reads TGTGCCAGTAGCTGGGTTTGGGGAGGCTACACCTTC. Protein product: CASSWVWGGYTF.

V is TRBV6-4 and J is TRBJ1-2, with 9 bases matching TRBD1. V was clipped by 5 bases and J by 8 bases; unmatched bases: 9. From germline, CDR1 is MRHNA and CDR2 SNTAGT. The CDR3 is 14 residues long. The CDR3 DNA is TGTGCCAGCAGTCCGGGACAGGGTTTATGGGGCTACACCTTC. This codes for CASSPGQGLWGYTF.

The chain uses TRBV2 and TRBJ2-1; 8 nucleotides align to TRBD2. The V and J ends lost 1 base and 8 bases, in that order; junction bases with no gene match: 7. The germline V gene encodes CDR1 SNHLY and CDR2 FYNNEI. The CDR3 loop spans 15 amino acids. CDR3 DNA: TGTGCCAGCAGTGAAGGGGGACTAGTCACCTATGAGCAGTTCTTC. As protein: CASSEGGLVTYEQFF.

V usage is TRBV5-6 and J usage is TRBJ1-4, with TRBD1 matching over 9 bases. The CDR3 loop spans 16 amino acids. V was pared by 0 bases and J by 11 bases, with 11 bases of the junction left unmatched. From germline, CDR1 is SGHDT and CDR2 YYEEEE. CDR3 DNA: TGTGCCAGCAGCTTGGGGGGACAGGGAGGTTCCTCGAAACTGTTTTTT. Protein: CASSLGGQGGSSKLFF.

V usage is TRBV29-1 and J usage is TRBJ1-4, with D uncertain. Per germline, CDR1 SQVTM and CDR2 ANQGSEA. The CDR3 contains 15 residues. V lost 7 bases to trimming and J lost 0 bases, with 15 bases between them. CDR3 nucleotide sequence: TGCAGCGCCCGTGTACTACAGACAACTAATGAAAAACTGTTTTTT. It translates to CSARVLQTTNEKLFF.

The chain employs TRBV29-1 and TRBJ1-4, with D possibly being TRBD1 (5 bases). Germline CDR1 SQVTM, CDR2 ANQGSEA. CDR3 length: 13 amino acids. V was shortened by 0 bases and J by 10 bases, with 12 bases between the two germline ends. CDR3: CSVEDRGRRKLFF. DNA of the CDR3: TGCAGCGTTGAAGACCGGGGGAGAAGAAAACTGTTTTTT.

The J gene is TRBJ2-7, the V gene TRBV10-2, with no clear D. Germline values: CDR1 WSHSY, CDR2 SAAADI. V was trimmed by 1 base and J by 7 bases, leaving 8 bases between them. The CDR3 totals 12 residues. The CDR3 loop is CASSEWAREQYF. CDR3 bases: TGCGCCAGCAGTGAGTGGGCTCGGGAGCAGTACTTC.

V is TRBV28 and J is TRBJ2-7; weak D call: TRBD2 (7 bases). V was clipped by 3 bases and J by 5 bases, with 11 bases between them. Germline-derived CDR1 and CDR2 are MDHEN and SYDVKM. This CDR3 is 13 amino acids long. CDR3 DNA sequence: TGTGCCAGCAGTTTGGCGGGGGACAACGAGCAGTACTTC. It yields the protein CASSLAGDNEQYF.

This chain uses TRBV4-1 with TRBJ2-7; no reliable D call. The CDR3 contains 15 residues. The V gene lost 4 bases and the J gene lost 2 bases, with 15 bases spanning the gap. Per the germline V gene, CDR1 is MGHRA and CDR2 is YSYEKL. The DNA for the CDR3 is TGCGCCAGCAGCCCCTACTTTGACGCTACCTACGAGCAGTACTTC. Translation: CASSPYFDATYEQYF.

V is TRBV9 and J is TRBJ2-3; 7 bases fit TRBD2. V lost 6 bases, J lost 2 bases, and 6 bases stayed unmatched. This CDR3 has 14 amino acids. From germline, CDR1 is SGDLS and CDR2 YYNGEE. CDR3 region: CASTPSGNTDTQYF. The CDR3, as DNA: TGTGCCAGCACCCCTAGCGGAAACACAGATACGCAGTATTTT.

This clone was seen only once. The chain recombines TRBV13 with TRBJ2-7; 8 positions agree with TRBD2. CDR1 is PRHDT, CDR2 FYEKMQ, per germline (reference sequence). Losses at the gene ends were 6 bases for V and 0 bases for J; bases not matched to a gene: 7. The CDR3 runs to 15 residues. This CDR3 reads CASSSSGQNSYEQYF. As DNA, the CDR3 is TGTGCCAGCAGTTCTAGCGGGCAGAACTCCTACGAGCAGTACTTC.

The V call is TRBV27, the J call TRBJ2-7; 9 nucleotides align to TRBD1. The germline V gene encodes CDR1 MNHEY and CDR2 SMNVEV (reference sequence). V gave up 5 bases and J gave up 10 bases; unmatched junction bases: 12. The CDR3 has 14 residues. The CDR3 DNA follows: TGTGCCAGCAGTCCCGGGACAGGGACTTACAGCCAGTACTTC. It encodes CASSPGTGTYSQYF.

The rearrangement joins TRBV6-5 to TRBJ1-1; a weak D match, TRBD1 (6 bases). The germline gives CDR1 MNHEY, CDR2 SVGAGI. This CDR3 region has 13 residues. V dropped 8 bases and J dropped 5 bases, with 15 bases sitting between them. For the CDR3, the DNA is TGTGCCAGCGGTCCAGGGGTCGGGACTGAAGCTTTCTTT. Its protein product is CASGPGVGTEAFF.

The CDR3 DNA is TGTGCCAGCAGCCCAGTTCGTAGGGACTACGAGCAGTACTTC. It codes for CASSPVRRDYEQYF. The chain combines TRBV21-1 with TRBJ2-7. TRBV21-1 is a pseudogene. The CDR3 contains 14 residues.

The chain couples TRBV6-4 to TRBJ2-7; D could derive from TRBD1 or TRBD2 (5 bases each). The V gene lost 4 bases and the J gene lost 0 bases, with 7 bases spanning the gap. The CDR3 contains 13 residues. CDR1 is MRHNA, CDR2 SNTAGT, per germline. DNA of the CDR3: TGTGCCAGCAGTGCGGGACCCTCCTACGAGCAGTACTTC. This gives the protein CASSAGPSYEQYF.

The rearrangement links TRBV20-1 to TRBJ2-7, with TRBD2 matching 11 bases. The CDR3 spans 11 residues. V dropped 3 bases and J dropped 12; count of bases not matched to a gene: 4. Germline V gene data show CDR1 as DFQATT and CDR2 as SNEGSKA (reference sequence). CDR3 in DNA: TGCAGTGCTAGGACTAGCGGGAAGTTGTACTTC. As protein: CSARTSGKLYF.

This clone was picked up a small number of times. The gene calls are TRBV5-5 and TRBJ2-2; no reliable D call. The CDR3 covers 13 residues. In germline, CDR1 is SGHKS, CDR2 YYEKEE (reference sequence). Trimming cost V 1 base and J 5 bases, with 6 bases left between them. This chain's CDR3 is CASSLSWTGELFF. The CDR3 DNA reads as TGTGCCAGCAGCTTGAGTTGGACCGGGGAGCTGTTTTTT.

A single count supports this clone. The chain joins TRBV7-9 to TRBJ2-7; TRBD1 matches 9 bases. Trimming cost V 4 bases and J 4 bases; bases outside gene matches: 5. Germline-derived CDR1 and CDR2 are SEHNR and FQNEAQ (reference sequence). CDR3 length: 14 residues. The CDR3 DNA follows: TGTGCCAGCAGCTCCTGGGACAGGGATTACGAGCAGTACTTC. Its translation is CASSSWDRDYEQYF.

The chain uses TRBV10-3 and TRBJ2-6; D ambiguous. The germline V and J ends were trimmed by 8 bases and 1 base, with 0 bases remaining between them. This CDR3 comprises 11 residues. The germline gives CDR1 ENHRY, CDR2 SYGVKD. The CDR3 protein is CAISGANVLTF. Written as DNA, the CDR3 is TGTGCCATCTCTGGGGCCAACGTCCTGACTTTC.

This rearrangement joins TRBV27 to TRBJ1-2; D remains unclear. From germline, CDR1 is MNHEY and CDR2 SMNVEV (reference sequence). The CDR3 runs 13 residues. V shed 3 bases and J shed 6 bases, with 11 bases lying between them. In nucleotides, the CDR3 is TGTGCCAGCAGTTTCGGAAATAGGAATGGCTACACCTTC. It codes for CASSFGNRNGYTF.